This T cell receptor (beta chain) was identified in a study of blood T cell repertoires in COVID-19. Study as a whole: Spain, Italy and the United States supplied samples that represented acute and convalescent COVID-19. T cells, B-cell-depleted T cells, or PBMCs supplied cDNA or gDNA.

The length of the CDR3 is 11 residues. In the original analysis: Amplification of reference gene primers was used by the study to estimate nucleated cell counts. Assay: immunoSEQ multiplex PCR; the TCRdb copy retains only in-frame clones and omits some. V and J calls and clone size are given by that table; D and trimming were obtained from the DNA. The repertoire includes 30,000 to 35,000 clones, about 78% of them detected once, and over 35% sits in the top ten. The chain recombines TRBV12-2 with TRBJ2-1; the DNA was not used to check the table's D call, TRBD1. TRBV12-2 is termed a pseudogene. The sequenced sample was peripheral blood. The source of this sequence is a man older than 75 with acute or convalescent COVID-19. Here the CDR3 DNA reads TGTGCAAGTCGCTCCACAAAGGAGCAGTTCTTC. Residues: CASRSTKEQFF.